The clone carrying this TCR beta chain appeared a few times. Antigen: not known. This entry is derived from a study of cytomegalovirus exposure and HLA in healthy donors. General study points: Sequence variants that were highly shared formed a cluster that was likely a sequencing artifact. Presence/absence comparisons presumed near-even sequencing depth among donors.

With 60 Vbeta and 13 Jbeta primers, the PCR was carried out. Assay used: immunoSEQ multiplex PCR; TCRdb lists only in-frame clones, some missing. This table has 180,000 or so clones, about 10% appearing once. CDR3 length: 16 amino acids. With 3 bases removed from V and 3 bases from J, the gap between germline ends came to 17 bases. Germline CDR1 is KGHSH and CDR2 is LQKENI. Sequenced input: PBMCs. This TCR came from a woman younger than 45 in good health and CMV-seropositive. The genes are TRBV18 and TRBJ1-2; no reliable D call. CDR3 region: CASSPVRTGGDYGYTF. The DNA for the CDR3 is TGTGCCAGCTCACCTGTACGGACGGGAGGAGACTATGGCTACACCTTC. Complete variable domain (other parts from reference TRBV18 and TRBJ1-2): NAGVMQNPRHLVRRRGQEARLRCSPMKGHSHVYWYRQLPEEGLKFMVYLQKENIIDESGMPKERFSAEFPKEGPSILRIQQVVRGDSAAYFCASSPVRTGGDYGYTFGSGTRLTVV.